This passage covers 27 T cell receptor beta chains from one sample sequenced in a study of blood T cell repertoires in COVID-19. Sequencing was performed with immunoSEQ multiplex PCR; in TCRdb, only in-frame clones are kept and a portion is missing. The sample shows more than 95,000 clones, 82% of them seen only once. The sample comprised peripheral blood. These receptors all stem from a man in his 70s with active or convalescent COVID-19.

The chain uses TRBV7-2 and TRBJ1-5, with D maybe TRBD1 (6 bases). V lost 2 bases and J lost 4, with 12 bases in between. Germline CDR1 SGHTA, CDR2 FQGNSA. The CDR3 spans 15 residues. The CDR3 DNA follows: TGTGCCAGCAGCTTACATCAGGGGTGGAATCAGCCCCAGCATTTT. It encodes CASSLHQGWNQPQHF. Full variable domain (rest looked up from reference TRBV7-2 and TRBJ1-5): GAGVSQSPSNKVTEKGKDVELRCDPISGHTALYWYRQSLGQGLEFLIYFQGNSAPDKSGLPSDRFSAERTGGSVSTLTIQRTQQEDSAVYLCASSLHQGWNQPQHFGDGTRLSIL.

This rearrangement joins TRBV6-6 to TRBJ1-2; D perhaps matches TRBD1 (5 bases). V shed 4 bases and J shed 8 bases, with 14 bases lying between them. The CDR3 length is 13 residues. Looked up from germline, CDR1 is MNHNY and CDR2 is SVGAGI (reference sequence). The CDR3 nucleotides read TGTGCCAGCAGTTTGCAGGGTGCCTTAGGCTACACCTTC. This codes for CASSLQGALGYTF.

The chain couples TRBV5-8 to TRBJ1-5; 9 bases are shared with TRBD1. The CDR3 has 15 amino acids. The ends lost 4 bases at V and 0 bases at J; junction bases unmatched: 2. Germline CDR1 and CDR2: SGHTS and YDEGEE. CDR3 protein: CASSGTGSSNQPQHF. DNA for the CDR3: TGTGCCAGCAGCGGGACAGGGTCTAGCAATCAGCCCCAGCATTTT.

The chain couples TRBV5-1 to TRBJ2-5, with TRBD1 identical over 9 bases. With V trimmed by 4 bases and J by 5 bases, 12 bases remained unmatched. The CDR3 loop spans 16 amino acids. Germline CDR1 reads SGHRS; CDR2 reads YFSETQ. The CDR3 spells CASSEGQGSFHETQYF. The CDR3 nucleotides are TGCGCCAGCAGCGAAGGACAGGGGTCGTTCCATGAGACCCAGTACTTC.

V and J are TRBV5-5 and TRBJ1-3, with D tentatively TRBD1 (5 bases). The ends were cut back, 4 bases at V and 0 bases at J, with 17 bases in the middle. The CDR3 has 17 residues. CDR1 SGHKS and CDR2 YYEKEE come from the germline V gene (reference sequence). The CDR3 DNA follows: TGTGCCAGCAGCCTGGCTGAAGGTGGGGCCTCTGGAAACACCATATATTTT. It specifies CASSLAEGGASGNTIYF.

The V and J genes are TRBV7-9 and TRBJ1-3; TRBD1 matches at 7 bases. V lost 10 bases to trimming and J lost 0 bases; unmatched junction nucleotides: 15. The CDR3 has 17 residues. The germline CDR1 and CDR2 sequences are SEHNR and FQNEAQ (reference sequence). CDR3: CATPTTTGDSSGNTIYF. Written as DNA, the CDR3 is TGTGCCACCCCGACTACCACAGGGGATAGCTCTGGAAACACCATATATTTT. Based on the CDR3 plus reference TRBV7-9 and TRBJ1-3, the full variable domain is DTGVSQNPRHKITKRGQNVTFRCDPISEHNRLYWYRQTLGQGPEFLTYFQNEAQLEKSRLLSDRFSAERPKGSFSTLEIQRTEQGDSAMYLCATPTTTGDSSGNTIYFGEGSWLTVV.

The rearrangement links TRBV7-9 to TRBJ2-1; 14 bases fit TRBD2. The CDR3 runs 16 residues. CDR1 and CDR2 (germline): SEHNR, FQNEAQ (reference sequence). After removal of 1 base from V and 4 bases from J, the junction contained 0 bases not matched to a gene. The CDR3 region is CASSLGTSGGYNEQFF. The CDR3 DNA reads as TGTGCCAGCAGCTTAGGGACTAGCGGGGGGTACAATGAGCAGTTCTTC.

J is TRBJ1-6 and V is TRBV5-1; 7 bases match TRBD1. The ends lost 4 bases at V and 7 bases at J; junction bases unmatched: 5. Germline CDR1 and CDR2: SGHRS and YFSETQ. CDR3 size: 14 residues. As DNA, the CDR3 is TGCGCCAGCAGCACGGGACAGAAGAATTCACCCCTCCACTTT. Its translation is CASSTGQKNSPLHF.

The chain couples TRBV15 to TRBJ2-7, with 10 bases identical to TRBD1. The V gene's germline CDR1 is LNHNV and CDR2 YYDKDF (reference sequence). J gave up 4 bases and V 8 bases, and 8 bases lay outside the gene matches. CDR3 length equals 14 residues. The CDR3 bases are TGTGCCACCGCCCGGGACAGGGGTTTGTACGAGCAGTACTTC. Its translation: CATARDRGLYEQYF.

This chain uses TRBV7-2 with TRBJ2-7, with 9 positions matching TRBD2. V lost 5 bases and J lost 3; bases outside the gene matches: 8. This CDR3 spans 15 amino acids. Germline CDR1 reads SGHTA; CDR2 reads FQGNSA. The CDR3 loop is CASSRDGTSLYEQYF. For the CDR3, the DNA is TGTGCCAGCAGCAGAGACGGGACTAGCCTCTACGAGCAGTACTTC. The entire variable domain, with the rest obtained from reference TRBV7-2 and TRBJ2-7, is as follows: GAGVSQSPSNKVTEKGKDVELRCDPISGHTALYWYRQSLGQGLEFLIYFQGNSAPDKSGLPSDRFSAERTGGSVSTLTIQRTQQEDSAVYLCASSRDGTSLYEQYFGPGTRLTVT.

The rearrangement links TRBV9 to TRBJ2-3; 10 bases agree with TRBD2. This CDR3 is built from 15 residues. CDR1 is SGDLS, CDR2 YYNGEE, per germline. J was trimmed by 5 bases and V by 4 bases; bases with no gene match: 7. CDR3 protein: CASSIRAGGIDTQYF. The CDR3 DNA reads TGTGCCAGCAGCATCAGAGCGGGGGGGATAGATACGCAGTATTTT.

The J gene is TRBJ2-1, the V gene TRBV10-2, with 13 positions matching TRBD2. Germline V gene data show CDR1 as WSHSY and CDR2 as SAAADI. CDR3 length: 14 amino acids. The V gene end was trimmed by 8 bases and the J gene end by 6 bases; junction bases not matched to a gene: 4. CDR3 residues: CASRTSGSFNEQFF. The CDR3 DNA sequence: TGCGCCAGCCGGACTAGCGGGAGTTTCAATGAGCAGTTCTTC.

V usage is TRBV7-3 and J usage is TRBJ2-7; TRBD2 matches at 11 bases. The CDR3 is made up of 15 amino acids. Germline CDR1 is SGHTA and CDR2 is FQGTGA. V shed 2 bases, J shed 4 bases, and the junction held 4 bases outside the gene matches. The CDR3 coding sequence is TGTGCCAGCAGCTTATCTAGCGGGAGGAAGTACGAGCAGTACTTC. This codes for CASSLSSGRKYEQYF.

This chain links TRBV5-1 with TRBJ1-4; TRBD1 aligns across 8 bases. In germline, CDR1 is SGHRS, CDR2 YFSETQ. V gave up 0 bases and J gave up 6 bases; unmatched junction bases: 4. The CDR3 sequence is 15 residues long. In DNA, the CDR3 is TGCGCCAGCAGCTTGGGACAGGGGATATATGAAAAACTGTTTTTT. This translates into CASSLGQGIYEKLFF.

The V and J genes are TRBV28 and TRBJ1-1; TRBD1 matches 7 bases. Germline values: CDR1 MDHEN, CDR2 SYDVKM. CDR3 length: 16 residues. V was pared by 6 bases and J by 4 bases, with 14 bases of the junction left unmatched. In DNA, the CDR3 is TGTGCCAGCAGCCCAGGTGCCGGGACAGCCACCACTGAAGCTTTCTTT. This encodes CASSPGAGTATTEAFF.

This rearrangement joins TRBV28 to TRBJ2-7, with 7 bases matching TRBD2. CDR3 size: 16 residues. The ends lost 1 base at V and 1 base at J; junction bases unmatched: 7. Germline-derived CDR1 and CDR2 are MDHEN and SYDVKM. CDR3 sequence: CASSLFGGDYSYEQYF. CDR3 in DNA: TGTGCCAGCAGTTTATTTGGGGGGGACTATTCCTACGAGCAGTACTTC.

The CDR3 loop is CASSLGSGANQPQHF. In DNA form, the CDR3 reads TGTGCCAGCAGTTTAGGTAGCGGGGCCAATCAGCCCCAGCATTTT. The chain links TRBV27 to TRBJ1-5; D possibly corresponds to TRBD1 (5 bases). The CDR3 runs 15 residues. The V gene's germline CDR1 is MNHEY and CDR2 SMNVEV (reference sequence). V lost 2 bases and J 3 bases, leaving 11 bases between the germline ends.

This clone was seen more than once but under ten times. The gene calls are TRBV19 and TRBJ1-3, with D possibly TRBD1 on 5 matching bases. CDR1 is LNHDA and CDR2 is SQIVND in the germline V gene (reference sequence). Trimming took off 9 bases at V and 0 bases at J, with 12 bases between the two ends. This CDR3 has 14 residues. This CDR3 reads CASQTVSSGNTIYF. The CDR3 nucleotides are TGTGCCAGCCAGACAGTGAGCTCTGGAAACACCATATATTTT.

The genes are TRBV28 and TRBJ1-5; D unresolved. The V gene lost 3 bases and the J gene lost 4 bases, with 10 bases spanning the gap. The CDR3 loop spans 14 amino acids. Germline CDR1 reads MDHEN; CDR2 reads SYDVKM. The CDR3 protein is CASSFSVQNQPQHF. The CDR3 nucleotides are TGTGCCAGCAGTTTCAGTGTTCAGAATCAGCCCCAGCATTTT.

The rearrangement uses TRBV27 and TRBJ1-2; D remains unclear. Per the germline V gene, CDR1 is MNHEY and CDR2 is SMNVEV (reference sequence). Trimming took 3 bases from V and 7 from J, leaving 12 bases between them. The CDR3 contains 13 residues. The CDR3 region is CASSLSPFLGYTF. The CDR3 DNA follows: TGTGCCAGCAGTTTGTCCCCTTTTCTTGGCTACACCTTC.

The J gene is TRBJ1-6, the V gene TRBV7-2; TRBD1 matches at 7 bases. Looked up from germline, CDR1 is SGHTA and CDR2 is FQGNSA. The CDR3 extends over 14 amino acids. Losses at the gene ends were 6 bases for V and 7 bases for J; bases not matched to a gene: 6. The CDR3, as DNA: TGTGCCAGCAGTCCGACAGGGCGGAATTCACCCCTCCACTTT. This gives the protein CASSPTGRNSPLHF.

The chain has TRBV6-1 and TRBJ1-6; 7 nucleotides agree with TRBD1. This CDR3 region has 18 residues. The V gene end was trimmed by 4 bases and the J gene end by 0 bases; junction bases not matched to a gene: 9. The germline V gene has CDR1 MNHNS and CDR2 SASEGT. CDR3 loop: CASSVTGTASSYNSPLHF. CDR3 DNA: TGTGCCAGCAGTGTGACCGGGACAGCTAGCTCCTATAATTCACCCCTCCACTTT.

CDR3 coding DNA: TGTGCCAGCAGCTGGGGGGACAATCAGCCCCAGCATTTT. Its protein product is CASSWGDNQPQHF. The chain carries TRBV5-5 and TRBJ1-5; weak D call: TRBD1 (5 bases). Trimming removed 3 bases at V and 3 bases at J, with 7 bases between. CDR3 length: 13 residues. Germline V gives CDR1 SGHKS, CDR2 YYEKEE (reference sequence).

The V call is TRBV2, the J call TRBJ1-1; a possible D gene is TRBD1 (6 bases). V lost 6 bases to trimming and J lost 1 base, with 9 bases between them. The CDR3 loop spans 13 amino acids. The germline CDR1 and CDR2 sequences are SNHLY and FYNNEI. The CDR3 sequence: CASRNRENTEAFF. CDR3 in DNA: TGTGCCAGCAGAAACAGGGAGAACACTGAAGCTTTCTTT. Using reference TRBV2 and TRBJ1-1 for the parts outside the CDR3, the full variable domain is EPEVTQTPSHQVTQMGQEVILRCVPISNHLYFYWYRQILGQKVEFLVSFYNNEISEKSEIFDDQFSVERPDGSNFTLKIRSTKLEDSAMYFCASRNRENTEAFFGQGTRLTVV.

This chain joins TRBV29-1 and TRBJ2-3; D may be TRBD1 (6 bases). The V gene lost 5 bases and the J gene lost 3 bases, with 9 bases spanning the gap. Germline V gene sequence: CDR1 SQVTM, CDR2 ANQGSEA. The CDR3 runs 12 residues. The DNA of the CDR3 is TGCAGCGTTAAACAGGGTACAGATACGCAGTATTTT. Amino acid sequence: CSVKQGTDTQYF.

The chain joins TRBV19 to TRBJ2-2; TRBD1 matches at 8 bases. Per the germline V gene, CDR1 is LNHDA and CDR2 is SQIVND (reference sequence). V gave up 1 base and J gave up 5 bases; unmatched junction bases: 3. The CDR3 has 15 amino acids. CDR3 bases: TGTGCCAGTAGTATAGGACAGGGGTTTACCGGGGAGCTGTTTTTT. This codes for CASSIGQGFTGELFF.

The rearrangement joins TRBV28 to TRBJ1-2; unclear D gene. The CDR3 runs 15 residues. CDR1 and CDR2 from the germline V gene are MDHEN and SYDVKM. Trimming pared 4 bases from V and 8 bases from J, leaving 20 bases between. Here the CDR3 DNA reads TGTGCCAGCAGTTCTAGAGTACATGGGTCTCTGGGCTACACCTTC. Its protein product is CASSSRVHGSLGYTF.